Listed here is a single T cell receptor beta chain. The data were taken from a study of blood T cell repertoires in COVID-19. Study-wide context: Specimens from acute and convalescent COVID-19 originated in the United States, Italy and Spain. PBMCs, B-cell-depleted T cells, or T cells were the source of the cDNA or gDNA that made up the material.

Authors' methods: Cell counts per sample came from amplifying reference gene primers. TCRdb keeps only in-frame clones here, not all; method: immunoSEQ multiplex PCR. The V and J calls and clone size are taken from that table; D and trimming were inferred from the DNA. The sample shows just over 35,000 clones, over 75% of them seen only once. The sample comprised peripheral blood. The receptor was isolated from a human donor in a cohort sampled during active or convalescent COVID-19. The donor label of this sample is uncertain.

Here the CDR3 DNA reads TGTGCCAGCAGCTCTAGCGGGACCAGCACAGATACGCAGTATTTT. This codes for CASSSSGTSTDTQYF. This sequence joins TRBV7-2 and TRBJ2-3, with 9 bases matching TRBD2. Germline V gene lookup returns CDR1 SGHTA and CDR2 FQGNSA. CDR3 length: 15 residues. After removal of 4 bases from V and 0 bases from J, the junction contained 2 bases not matched to a gene.